The entry below gives a single TCR beta chain sequence along with its context. No antigen is known for it. This sample stems from a study of cytomegalovirus exposure and HLA in healthy donors. In the PCR, 60 Vbeta and 13 Jbeta primers were used. Only in-frame clones appear in the TCRdb table, and some are missing; sequencing was by immunoSEQ multiplex PCR. This sample has 110,000 or so clones, with about 64% found just once. Study-level points and caveats: Sequencing depth roughly uniform across donors was assumed in presence/absence analyses. Among TCR beta chains, those listed as cytomegalovirus-associated numbered over 150.

The CDR3 is 14 residues long. Deletions cut 3 bases from V and 2 bases from J, with 11 bases between. CDR1 MDHEN and CDR2 SYDVKM come from the germline V gene. The specimen sequenced was PBMCs. V usage is TRBV28 and J usage is TRBJ2-7; D gene uncertain. This clonotype was sampled from a man aged 18 to 30 in good health and CMV-seropositive. The CDR3 nucleotides are TGTGCCAGCAGTTTTCCTAATACAGCCTACGAGCAGTACTTC. As protein: CASSFPNTAYEQYF.